Below are 2 T cell receptor beta chains sequenced from a single sample in a study of control samples from healthy donors and cancer patients (TCRdb year 2020). Library preparation used the immunoSEQ multiplex PCR assay. TCRdb carries this immuneACCESS record with in-frame sequences only. Its versions omit some clonotypes, under half of them owing to an unresolved V gene in the studies checked, with the rest unexplained. Across this sample there are roughly 170,000 clones, with just under 95% seen only once. The leading ten clones occupy more than 1.1% of the sample. The sequenced sample consisted of blood. The source of these receptors is a man between 18 and 29 years old in good health.

The chain has TRBV18 and TRBJ2-7; D remains ambiguous. V gave up 2 bases and J gave up 4 bases, with 9 bases separating them. Germline CDR1 and CDR2: KGHSH and LQKENI. The CDR3 spans 13 residues. The CDR3 region is CASSPNGPYEQYF. The CDR3 DNA is TGTGCCAGCTCACCAAACGGACCTTACGAGCAGTACTTC.

To note about this clone: This sample includes further DNA sequences coding for the same CDR3. The chain employs TRBV3-1 (or the pseudogene TRBV3-2) and TRBJ2-5; D unresolved. The CDR3 consists of 12 residues. The V gene's germline CDR1 is LGHDT and CDR2 YNNKEL (reference sequence). With 4 bases removed from V and 5 bases from J, the gap between germline ends came to 8 bases. The CDR3 DNA is TGTGCCAGCAGCCCTGATAGGGAGACCCAGTACTTC. Translation: CASSPDRETQYF.